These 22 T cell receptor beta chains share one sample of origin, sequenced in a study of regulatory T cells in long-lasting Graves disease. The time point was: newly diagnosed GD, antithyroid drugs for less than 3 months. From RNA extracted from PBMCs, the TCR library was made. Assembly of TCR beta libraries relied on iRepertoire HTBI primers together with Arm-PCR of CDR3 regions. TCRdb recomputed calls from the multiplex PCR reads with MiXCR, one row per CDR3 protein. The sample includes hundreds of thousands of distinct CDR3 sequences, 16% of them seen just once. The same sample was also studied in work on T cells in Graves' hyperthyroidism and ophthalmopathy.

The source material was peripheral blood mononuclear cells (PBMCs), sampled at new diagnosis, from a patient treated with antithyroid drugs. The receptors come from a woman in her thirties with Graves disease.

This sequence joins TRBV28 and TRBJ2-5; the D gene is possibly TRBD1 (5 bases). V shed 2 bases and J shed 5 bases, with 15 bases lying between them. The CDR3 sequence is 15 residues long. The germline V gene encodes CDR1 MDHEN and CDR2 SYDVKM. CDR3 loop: CASSLDPGFRETQYF. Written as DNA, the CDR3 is TGTGCCAGCAGTTTAGATCCAGGGTTCCGGGAGACCCAGTACTTC.

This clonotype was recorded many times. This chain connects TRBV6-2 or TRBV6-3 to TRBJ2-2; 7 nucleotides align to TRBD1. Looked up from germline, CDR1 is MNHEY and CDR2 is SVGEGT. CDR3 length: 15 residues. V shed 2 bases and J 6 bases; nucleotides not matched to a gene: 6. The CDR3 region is CASSYDRGLAGELFF. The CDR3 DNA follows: TGTGCCAGCAGTTACGATAGGGGGCTGGCCGGGGAGCTGTTTTTT.

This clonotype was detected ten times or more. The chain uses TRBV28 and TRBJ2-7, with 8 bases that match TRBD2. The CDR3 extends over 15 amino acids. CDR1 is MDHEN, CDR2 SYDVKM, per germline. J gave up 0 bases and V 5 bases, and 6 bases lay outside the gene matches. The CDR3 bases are TGTGCCAGCAGTACAGCGGGGGTTAGCTCCTACGAGCAGTACTTC. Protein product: CASSTAGVSSYEQYF.

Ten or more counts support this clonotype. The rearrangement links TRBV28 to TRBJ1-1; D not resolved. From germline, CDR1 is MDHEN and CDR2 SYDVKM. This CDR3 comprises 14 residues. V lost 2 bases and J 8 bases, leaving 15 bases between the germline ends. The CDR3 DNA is TGTGCCAGCAGTTTAACCGTGGGCTTTAAAGAAGCTTTCTTT. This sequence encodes CASSLTVGFKEAFF.

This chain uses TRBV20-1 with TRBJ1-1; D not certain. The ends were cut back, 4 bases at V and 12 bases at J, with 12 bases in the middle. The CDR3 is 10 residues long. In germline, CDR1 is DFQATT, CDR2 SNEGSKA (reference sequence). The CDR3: CSAINPRPFF. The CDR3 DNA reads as TGCAGTGCTATTAATCCCCGACCTTTCTTT.

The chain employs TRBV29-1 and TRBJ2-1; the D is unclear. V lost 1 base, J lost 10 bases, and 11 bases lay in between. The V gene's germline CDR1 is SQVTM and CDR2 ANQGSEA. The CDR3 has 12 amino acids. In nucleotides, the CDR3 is TGCAGCGTTGAAGTGACCTTTCGGGAGCAGTTCTTC. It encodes CSVEVTFREQFF.

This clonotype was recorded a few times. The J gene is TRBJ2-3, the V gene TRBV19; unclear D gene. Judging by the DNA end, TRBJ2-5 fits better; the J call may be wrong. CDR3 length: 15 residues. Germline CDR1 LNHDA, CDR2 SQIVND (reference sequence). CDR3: CASSNPGILYETQYF. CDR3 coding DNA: TGTGCCAGTAGTAATCCAGGAATTCTTTATGAGACCCAGTACTTC.

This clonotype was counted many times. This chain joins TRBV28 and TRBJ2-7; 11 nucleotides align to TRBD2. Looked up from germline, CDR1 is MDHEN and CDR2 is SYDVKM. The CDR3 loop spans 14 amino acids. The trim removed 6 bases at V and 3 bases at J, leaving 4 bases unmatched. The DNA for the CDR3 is TGTGCCAGCAGCTCTAGCGGGAGGTACTACGAGCAGTACTTC. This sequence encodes CASSSSGRYYEQYF.

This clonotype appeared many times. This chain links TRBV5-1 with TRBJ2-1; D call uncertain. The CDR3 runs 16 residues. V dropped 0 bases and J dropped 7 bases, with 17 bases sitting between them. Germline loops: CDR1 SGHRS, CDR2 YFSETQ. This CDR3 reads CASSLVGLGIGNEQFF. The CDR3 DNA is TGCGCCAGCAGCTTGGTCGGCTTAGGCATCGGTAATGAGCAGTTCTTC.

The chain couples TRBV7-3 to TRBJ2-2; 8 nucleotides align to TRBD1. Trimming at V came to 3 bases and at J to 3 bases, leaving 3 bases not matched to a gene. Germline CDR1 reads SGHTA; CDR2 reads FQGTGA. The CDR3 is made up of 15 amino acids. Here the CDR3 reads CASSLTGAYTGELFF. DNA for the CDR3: TGTGCCAGCAGCTTGACAGGGGCCTACACCGGGGAGCTGTTTTTT.

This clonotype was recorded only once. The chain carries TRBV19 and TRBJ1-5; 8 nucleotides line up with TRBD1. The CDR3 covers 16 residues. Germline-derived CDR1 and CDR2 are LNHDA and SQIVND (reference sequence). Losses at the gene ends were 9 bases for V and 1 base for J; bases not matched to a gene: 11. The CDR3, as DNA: TGTGCCAGCATTCGGACAGGGCTTAGGAGCAATCAGCCCCAGCATTTT. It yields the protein CASIRTGLRSNQPQHF.

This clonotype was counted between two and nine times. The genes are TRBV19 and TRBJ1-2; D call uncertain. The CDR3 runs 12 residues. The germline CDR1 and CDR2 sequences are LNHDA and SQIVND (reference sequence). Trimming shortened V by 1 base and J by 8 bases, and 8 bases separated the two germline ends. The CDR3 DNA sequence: TGTGCCAGTAGTATAGTAGGGCCGGGCTACACCTTC. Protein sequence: CASSIVGPGYTF.

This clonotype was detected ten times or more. The CDR3 region is CASRRTDPWGYTF. In DNA form, the CDR3 reads TGTGCCAGCAGGCGGACAGACCCCTGGGGCTACACCTTC. The V and J genes are TRBV6-1 and TRBJ1-2; maybe TRBD1 (6 bases). Trimming cost V 6 bases and J 8 bases, with 16 bases left between them. Germline V gene sequence: CDR1 MNHNS, CDR2 SASEGT. The CDR3 covers 13 residues.

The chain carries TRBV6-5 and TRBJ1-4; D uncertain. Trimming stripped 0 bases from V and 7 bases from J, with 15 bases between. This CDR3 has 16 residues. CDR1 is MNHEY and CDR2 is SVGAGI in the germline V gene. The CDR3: CASSYSSTAHSEKLFF. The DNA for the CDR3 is TGTGCCAGCAGTTACTCGTCAACTGCGCACAGTGAAAAACTGTTTTTT.

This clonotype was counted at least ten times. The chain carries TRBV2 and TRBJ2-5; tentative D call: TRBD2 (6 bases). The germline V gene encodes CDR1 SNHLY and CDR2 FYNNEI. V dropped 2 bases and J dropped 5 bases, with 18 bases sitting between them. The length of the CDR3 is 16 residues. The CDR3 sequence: CASSEPRRGRWETQYF. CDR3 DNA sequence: TGTGCCAGCAGTGAACCCAGGCGGGGTCGTTGGGAGACCCAGTACTTC.

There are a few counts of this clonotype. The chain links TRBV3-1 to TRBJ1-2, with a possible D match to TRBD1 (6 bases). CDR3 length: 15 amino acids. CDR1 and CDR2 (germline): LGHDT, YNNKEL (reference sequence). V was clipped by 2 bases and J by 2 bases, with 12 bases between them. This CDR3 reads CASSQMAGANYGYTF. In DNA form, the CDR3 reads TGTGCCAGCAGCCAAATGGCAGGGGCGAACTATGGCTACACCTTC.

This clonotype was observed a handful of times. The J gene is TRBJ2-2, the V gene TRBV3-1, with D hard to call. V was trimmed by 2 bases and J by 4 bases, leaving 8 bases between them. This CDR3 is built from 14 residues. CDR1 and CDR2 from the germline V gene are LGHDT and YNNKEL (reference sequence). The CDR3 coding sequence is TGTGCCAGCAGCCAATATGGACCCACCGGGGAGCTGTTTTTT. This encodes CASSQYGPTGELFF.

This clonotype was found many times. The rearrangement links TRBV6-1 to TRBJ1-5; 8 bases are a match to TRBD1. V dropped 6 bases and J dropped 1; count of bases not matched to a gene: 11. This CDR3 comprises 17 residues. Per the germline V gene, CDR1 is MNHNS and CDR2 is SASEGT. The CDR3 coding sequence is TGTGCCAGCAGGGCTACGCCGGGACAGGCGAGCAATCAGCCCCAGCATTTT. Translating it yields CASRATPGQASNQPQHF.

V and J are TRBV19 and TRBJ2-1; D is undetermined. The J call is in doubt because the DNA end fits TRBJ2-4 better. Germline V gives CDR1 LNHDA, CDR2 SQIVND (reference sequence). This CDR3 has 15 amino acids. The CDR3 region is CASRTGRTSTDIQYF. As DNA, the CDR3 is TGTGCCAGTAGGACCGGACGCACTTCGACGGACATTCAGTACTTC.

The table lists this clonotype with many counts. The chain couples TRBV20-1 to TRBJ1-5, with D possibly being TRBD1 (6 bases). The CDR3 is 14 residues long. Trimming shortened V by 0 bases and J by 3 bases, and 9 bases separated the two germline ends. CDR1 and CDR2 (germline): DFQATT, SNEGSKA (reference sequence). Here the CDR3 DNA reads TGCAGTGCTAGAGACAGGGGTCCCAATCAGCCCCAGCATTTT. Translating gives CSARDRGPNQPQHF.

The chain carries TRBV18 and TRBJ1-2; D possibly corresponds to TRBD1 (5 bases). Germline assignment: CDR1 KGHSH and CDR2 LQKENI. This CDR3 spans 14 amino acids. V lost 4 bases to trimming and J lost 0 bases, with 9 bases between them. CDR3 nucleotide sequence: TGTGCCAGCTCACGAGGGGAATCTAACTATGGCTACACCTTC. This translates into CASSRGESNYGYTF.

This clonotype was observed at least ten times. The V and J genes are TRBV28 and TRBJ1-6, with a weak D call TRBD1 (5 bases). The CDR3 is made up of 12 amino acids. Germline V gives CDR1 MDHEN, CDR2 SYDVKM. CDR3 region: CAAQVNNSPLHF. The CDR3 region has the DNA TGTGCTGCACAGGTGAATAATTCACCCCTCCACTTT.